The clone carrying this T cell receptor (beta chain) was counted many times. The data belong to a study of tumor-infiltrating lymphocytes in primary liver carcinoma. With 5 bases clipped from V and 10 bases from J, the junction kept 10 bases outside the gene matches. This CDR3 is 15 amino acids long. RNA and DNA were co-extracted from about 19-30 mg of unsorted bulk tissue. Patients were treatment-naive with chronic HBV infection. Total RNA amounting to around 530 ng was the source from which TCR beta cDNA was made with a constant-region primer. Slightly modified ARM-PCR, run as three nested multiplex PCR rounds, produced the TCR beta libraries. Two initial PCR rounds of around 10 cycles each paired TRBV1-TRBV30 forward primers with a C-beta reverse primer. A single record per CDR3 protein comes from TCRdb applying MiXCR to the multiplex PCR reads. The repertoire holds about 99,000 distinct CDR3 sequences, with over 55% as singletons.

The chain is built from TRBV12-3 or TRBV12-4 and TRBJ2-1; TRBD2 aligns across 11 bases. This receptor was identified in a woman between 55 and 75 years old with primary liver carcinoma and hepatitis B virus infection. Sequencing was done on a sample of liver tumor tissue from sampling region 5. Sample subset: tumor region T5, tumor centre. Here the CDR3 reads CASSPGRSSGREQFF. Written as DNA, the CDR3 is TGTGCCAGCAGTCCGGGACGGTCTAGCGGGAGGGAGCAGTTCTTC.